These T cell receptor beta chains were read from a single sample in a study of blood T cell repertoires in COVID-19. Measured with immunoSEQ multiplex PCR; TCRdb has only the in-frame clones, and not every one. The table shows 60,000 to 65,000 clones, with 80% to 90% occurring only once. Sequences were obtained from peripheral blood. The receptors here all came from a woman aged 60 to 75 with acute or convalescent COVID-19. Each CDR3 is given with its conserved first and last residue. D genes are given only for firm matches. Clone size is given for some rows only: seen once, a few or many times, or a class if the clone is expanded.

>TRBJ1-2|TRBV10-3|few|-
TGTGCCATCAGTGATATCAACCGACAAGGTGGCTACACCTTC
CAISDINRQGGYTF
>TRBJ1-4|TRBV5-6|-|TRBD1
TGTGCCAGCAGCTTGGGAGGGACAGCTAATGAAAAACTGTTTTTT
CASSLGGTANEKLFF
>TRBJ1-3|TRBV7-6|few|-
TGTGCCAGCAGCCCTGGCCACGGGTCTGGAAACACCATATATTTT
CASSPGHGSGNTIYF
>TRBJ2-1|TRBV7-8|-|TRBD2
TGTGCCAGCAGCCCCAGCGGGAACTACAATGAGCAGTTCTTC
CASSPSGNYNEQFF
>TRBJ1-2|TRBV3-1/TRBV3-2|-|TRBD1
TGTGCCAGCAGCCGAACAGGGGAAGAGGGCTACACCTTC
CASSRTGEEGYTF
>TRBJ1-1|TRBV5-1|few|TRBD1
TGCGCCAGCAGCTCCTGGACAGGGGGCTGGGGCACTGAAGCTTTCTTT
CASSSWTGGWGTEAFF
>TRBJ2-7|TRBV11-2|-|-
TGTGCCAGCAGCTTAGAGGGGGCAGGAGAGCAGTACTTC
CASSLEGAGEQYF
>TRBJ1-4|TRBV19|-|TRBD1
TGTGCCAGTAGTATCCCGGACAGGTTACAACTGTTTTTT
CASSIPDRLQLFF
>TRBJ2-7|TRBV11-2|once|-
TGTGCCAGCAGCTTAAATTCCGGGGGTATCGACGAGCAGTACTTC
CASSLNSGGIDEQYF
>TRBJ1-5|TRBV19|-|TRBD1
TGTGCCAGTAGTAGCGGACAGGGGTATCAGCCCCAGCATTTT
CASSSGQGYQPQHF
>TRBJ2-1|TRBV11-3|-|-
TGTGCCAGCAGCTTAGATCGAAATCAGCCAGGAATGAATGAGCAGTTCTTC
CASSLDRNQPGMNEQFF
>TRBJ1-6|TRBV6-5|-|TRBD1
TGTGCCAGCACGGGGGACAGGGTTCATTCACCCCTCCACTTT
CASTGDRVHSPLHF
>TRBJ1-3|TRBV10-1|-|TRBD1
TGCGCCAAGAGAAGGGACAGGGTGGACTCTGGAAACACCATATATTTT
CAKRRDRVDSGNTIYF
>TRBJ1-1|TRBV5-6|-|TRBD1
TGTGCCAGCAGCAGTCGGGAGAGGGGGCGCTTTCAAACTGAAGCTTTCTTT
CASSSRERGRFQTEAFF
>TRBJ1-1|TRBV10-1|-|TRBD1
TGCGCCAGCAGCCCCAGGCAGGGGGCGAACACTGAAGCTTTCTTT
CASSPRQGANTEAFF
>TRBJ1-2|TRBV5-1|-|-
TGCGCCAGCAGCCCAAGGGGGAACTATGGCTACACCTTC
CASSPRGNYGYTF
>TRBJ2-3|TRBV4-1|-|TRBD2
TGCGCCAGCAGCCATTTAGCGGGGGGTAGCACAGATACGCAGTATTTT
CASSHLAGGSTDTQYF
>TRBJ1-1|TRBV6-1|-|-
TGTGCCAGCAGTGACGGGACTTTGAACACTGAAGCTTTCTTT
CASSDGTLNTEAFF
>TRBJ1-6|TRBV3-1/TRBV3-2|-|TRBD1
TGTGCCAGCAGCCCCGGACAGGGGGATTCACCCCTCCACTTT
CASSPGQGDSPLHF
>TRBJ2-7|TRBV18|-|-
TGTGCCAGCTCTTCCCCCGGACAAGCGTACGAGCAGTACTTC
CASSSPGQAYEQYF
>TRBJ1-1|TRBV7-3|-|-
TGTGCCAGCAGACAGGGTGCAATGAACACTGAAGCTTTCTTT
CASRQGAMNTEAFF
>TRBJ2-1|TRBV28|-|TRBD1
TGTGCCAGCAGCTCTCTTGACAGGGTGGGCGAGCAGTTCTTC
CASSSLDRVGEQFF
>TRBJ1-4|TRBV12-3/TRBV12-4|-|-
TGTGCCAGCAGTTTAGAGGGAGGCGGACTGTTTTTT
CASSLEGGGLFF
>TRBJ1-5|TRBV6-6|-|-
TGTGCCAGCAGTTACGAGGACAATCAGCCCCAGCATTTT
CASSYEDNQPQHF
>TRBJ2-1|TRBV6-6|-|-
TGTGCCAGCAGTTACGGTCAGACGCCAGGGAATGAGCAGTTCTTC
CASSYGQTPGNEQFF
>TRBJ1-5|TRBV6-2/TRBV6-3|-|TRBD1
TGTGCCAGCAGCCCTCCCCGGGACAGCCCAAATCAGCCCCAGCATTTT
CASSPPRDSPNQPQHF
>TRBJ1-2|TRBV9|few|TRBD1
TGTGCCAGCAGCGCCTTCGAGGGGGCTGGCTACACCTTC
CASSAFEGAGYTF
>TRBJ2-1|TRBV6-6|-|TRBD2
TGTGCCAGCACCCTAAGACTAGCGGGGGGTAATGAGCAGTTCTTC
CASTLRLAGGNEQFF
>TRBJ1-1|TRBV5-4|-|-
TGTGCCAGCAGCTTGATAAGCGGGGAAACTGAAGCTTTCTTT
CASSLISGETEAFF
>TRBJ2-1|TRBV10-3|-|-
TGTGCCATCAGTGAGGGGGCCAGGTCGAATGAGCAGTTCTTC
CAISEGARSNEQFF
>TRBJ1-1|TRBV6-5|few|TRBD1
TGTGCCAGCAGTAACCTCAGGGGGCGAGCTTTCTTT
CASSNLRGRAFF
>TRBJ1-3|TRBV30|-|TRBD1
TGTGCCTGGAGTGCCGGGACAGCTGGAAACACCATATATTTT
CAWSAGTAGNTIYF
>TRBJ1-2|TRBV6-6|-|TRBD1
TGTGCCAGCAGCCGGGACAGGGGAGACTATGGCTACACCTTC
CASSRDRGDYGYTF
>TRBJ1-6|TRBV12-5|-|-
TGTGCTAGTGGTTCGTATTCCGGGACACGGAAGAATTCACCCCTCCACTTT
CASGSYSGTRKNSPLHF
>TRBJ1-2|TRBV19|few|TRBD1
TGTGCCAGTAGTGCAACAGGGGAGACGGGCTATGGCTACACCTTC
CASSATGETGYGYTF
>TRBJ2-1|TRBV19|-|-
TGTGCCAGTAGTATTAGCAGCAACCACTTATACAATGAGCAGTTCTTC
CASSISSNHLYNEQFF
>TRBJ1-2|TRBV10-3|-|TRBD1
TGTGCCATCAGTGAGTCGATTCCAGGGGGCGCGGGAGGCTACACCTTC
CAISESIPGGAGGYTF
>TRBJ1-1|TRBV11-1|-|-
TGTGCCAGCAGCGACAACAGGGTCGGGACTGAAGCTTTCTTT
CASSDNRVGTEAFF
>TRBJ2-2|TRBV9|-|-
TGTGCCAGCCGTGGGACCGGACAGCAGAGCGGGGAGCTGTTTTTT
CASRGTGQQSGELFF
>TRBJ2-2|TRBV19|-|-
TGTGCCAGTAGCTCGGGGGGCATGACCGGGGAGCTGTTTTTT
CASSSGGMTGELFF
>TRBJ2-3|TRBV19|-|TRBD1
TGTGCCAGTAGTAACGACAGGGGCCGAGAAGATACGCAGTATTTT
CASSNDRGREDTQYF
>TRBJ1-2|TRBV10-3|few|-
TGTGCCATCAGTGAGAAGACTGCTAACTATGGCTACACCTTC
CAISEKTANYGYTF
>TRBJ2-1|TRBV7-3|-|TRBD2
TGTGCCAGCAGCCCCGGTGTAGCGGGGGGCCCCGGGGGGGAGCAGTTCTTC
CASSPGVAGGPGGEQFF
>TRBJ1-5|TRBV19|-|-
TGTGCCAGTAATTCAGGGGCTCAGCCCCAGCATTTT
CASNSGAQPQHF
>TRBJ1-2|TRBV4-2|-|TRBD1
TGTGCCAGCAGCCTGGACAGGGGGCGAGGTGACTATGGCTACACCTTC
CASSLDRGRGDYGYTF
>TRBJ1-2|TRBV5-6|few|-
TGTGCCAGCAGCTTGCGGAGTGGTCCCTATGGCTACACCTTC
CASSLRSGPYGYTF
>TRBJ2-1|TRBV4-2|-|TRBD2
TGTGCCAGCAGCCAAGAGCCAGCGGGGGGCCTCTACAATGAGCAGTTCTTC
CASSQEPAGGLYNEQFF
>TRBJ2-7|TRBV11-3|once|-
TGTGCCAGCAGCTTCGGGGTTCGGAGACAACTCTCCTACGAGCAGTACTTC
CASSFGVRRQLSYEQYF
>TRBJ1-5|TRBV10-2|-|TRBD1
TGCGCCAGCAGTGTTACAGGGGGCGGCAATCAGCCCCAGCATTTT
CASSVTGGGNQPQHF
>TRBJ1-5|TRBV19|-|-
TGTGCCAGTATCACGGGCAATCAGCCCCAGCATTTT
CASITGNQPQHF
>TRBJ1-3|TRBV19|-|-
TGTGCCAGTAGTAGCGAGTCTGGAAACACCATATATTTT
CASSSESGNTIYF
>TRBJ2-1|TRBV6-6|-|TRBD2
TGTGCCAGCAGTCCTCTAGCGGGGGGACTCCTCTACAATGAGCAGTTCTTC
CASSPLAGGLLYNEQFF
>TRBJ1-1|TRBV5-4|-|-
TGTGCCAGCAGCTTTGGTCGGACTGAAGCTTTCTTT
CASSFGRTEAFF
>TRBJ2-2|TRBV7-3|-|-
TGTGCCAGCCTCCCTACCCCAGGGGCCGGGGAGCTGTTTTTT
CASLPTPGAGELFF
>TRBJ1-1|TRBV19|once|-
TGTGCCAGTAGTATCCCCTCAGGGGCAGAACCTGAAGCTTTCTTT
CASSIPSGAEPEAFF
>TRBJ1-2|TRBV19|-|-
TGTGCCAGTACTACCAGGGGTGCTGGCTACACCTTC
CASTTRGAGYTF
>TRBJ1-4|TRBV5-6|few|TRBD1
TGTGCCAGCAGCTTGACGACAGGGGTGGATGAAAAACTGTTTTTT
CASSLTTGVDEKLFF
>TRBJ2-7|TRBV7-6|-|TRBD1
TGTGCCAGCAGCTTAGCTCCGGGACAGGGTGGCCACGAGCAGTACTTC
CASSLAPGQGGHEQYF
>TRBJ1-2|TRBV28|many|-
TGTGCCAGCAGCCCAGTGGGCAGGGTCGTAGGTAACTATGGCTACACCTTC
CASSPVGRVVGNYGYTF